The 9 T cell receptor beta chains in this list originate from one sample, sequenced in a study of CD8+ T cells in alopecia areata. The treatment denotes: oral pan-JAK inhibitor, 5-10 mg twice daily. Reverse transcription of extracted RNA yielded cDNA, which provided the sequencing template. Produced via immunoSEQ multiplex PCR; TCRdb's table is partial and in-frame only. The sample holds approximately 210,000 clones; around 65% are singletons and the top ten take more than 0.95%. The material was CD4+ T cells sorted from blood, obtained at approximately week 42, from a patient treated with tofacitinib. These receptors originate from a human donor with alopecia areata.

The chain joins TRBV29-1 to TRBJ1-2, with D maybe TRBD1 (5 bases). V was cut by 1 base and J by 7 bases, with 10 bases left in between. The germline V gene has CDR1 SQVTM and CDR2 ANQGSEA. The CDR3 contains 12 residues. In DNA form, the CDR3 reads TGCAGCGTTGAAGTCAGGGAAGGTGGCTACACCTTC. This gives the protein CSVEVREGGYTF.

This rearrangement joins TRBV7-2 to TRBJ2-3; D is unclear. Trimming cost V 1 base and J 0 bases, with 20 bases left between them. The germline gives CDR1 SGHTA, CDR2 FQGNSA. The length of the CDR3 is 19 residues. CDR3 loop: CASSLGNLRARPSTDTQYF. The CDR3 DNA is TGTGCCAGCAGCTTAGGTAACTTACGTGCGAGACCTAGCACAGATACGCAGTATTTT. The whole variable domain, filled in from reference TRBV7-2 and TRBJ2-3, reads GAGVSQSPSNKVTEKGKDVELRCDPISGHTALYWYRQSLGQGLEFLIYFQGNSAPDKSGLPSDRFSAERTGGSVSTLTIQRTQQEDSAVYLCASSLGNLRARPSTDTQYFGPGTRLTVL.

This clone was detected once. The J gene is TRBJ2-1, the V gene TRBV5-1, with 14 positions matching TRBD2. In germline, CDR1 is SGHRS, CDR2 YFSETQ. There are 16 residues in the CDR3. V gave up 5 bases and J gave up 8 bases; unmatched junction bases: 9. The CDR3 DNA reads TGCGCCAGCAGTCCCCCGACTAGCGGGGGGGCCGATGAGCAGTTCTTC. Translation gives CASSPPTSGGADEQFF.

A note on this clone: At the DNA level, this CDR3 is encoded by other sequences in the same sample as well. CDR3 amino acids: CASSLVGGETQYF. The CDR3 DNA reads TGCGCCAGCAGCTTGGTGGGGGGAGAGACCCAGTACTTC. This rearrangement joins TRBV5-1 to TRBJ2-5; D is possibly TRBD2 (6 bases). Germline V gives CDR1 SGHRS, CDR2 YFSETQ. The length of the CDR3 is 13 residues. V lost 0 bases and J lost 4, with 7 bases in between.

DNA of the CDR3: TGTGCCAGCAGTGAGATCCGGGGGGGCACCCATGAGCAGTTCTTC. Translated: CASSEIRGGTHEQFF. The chain couples TRBV2 to TRBJ2-1; TRBD2 aligns across 8 bases. The CDR3 runs to 15 residues. Germline CDR1 and CDR2: SNHLY and FYNNEI. With V trimmed by 3 bases and J by 8 bases, 9 bases remained unmatched.

The chain employs TRBV7-2 and TRBJ2-3; 7 bases map to TRBD2. Trimming at V came to 2 bases and at J to 2 bases, leaving 10 bases not matched to a gene. This CDR3 contains 17 residues. In germline, CDR1 is SGHTA, CDR2 FQGNSA. This CDR3 reads CASSLLFGRGNTDTQYF. DNA for the CDR3: TGTGCCAGCAGCTTACTCTTCGGGCGGGGGAACACAGATACGCAGTATTTT.

The count of this clone is one. The CDR3 DNA reads TGTGCCAGCAGCCATTTAGGGGACATTGAAGCTTTCTTT. As protein: CASSHLGDIEAFF. The gene calls are TRBV11-3 and TRBJ1-1, with a possible D match to TRBD1 (6 bases). The CDR3 contains 13 residues. Per the germline V gene, CDR1 is SGHNT and CDR2 is YENEEA. Trimming left V 5 bases short and J 7 bases short, with 14 bases between.

The rearrangement joins TRBV5-6 to TRBJ1-3, with 10 nucleotides matching TRBD1. This CDR3 spans 14 amino acids. CDR1 SGHDT and CDR2 YYEEEE come from the germline V gene. Trimming at V came to 2 bases and at J to 8 bases, leaving 4 bases not matched to a gene. The CDR3 sequence: CASSFRDRGYTIYF. The CDR3, as DNA: TGTGCCAGCAGCTTCCGGGACAGGGGATACACCATATATTTT.

The table lists this clone with a count of one. The CDR3: CASSYGGYYGYTF. For the CDR3, the DNA is TGTGCCAGCAGTTACGGGGGGTACTATGGCTACACCTTC. The V gene is TRBV6-5, the J gene TRBJ1-2; the D gene is possibly TRBD1 (5 bases). Germline assignment: CDR1 MNHEY and CDR2 SVGAGI. This CDR3 has 13 amino acids. V lost 2 bases and J 3 bases, leaving 7 bases between the germline ends.